This TCR beta chain was captured by sequencing in a study of T cells after yellow fever vaccination. V gave up 4 bases and J gave up 5 bases; unmatched junction bases: 7. The CDR3 consists of 15 residues. Germline CDR1 KGHSY, CDR2 FQNENV. Using its own MiXCR run on the 5' RACE reads, TCRdb lists one record per CDR3 protein. The sample lists roughly 30,000 distinct CDR3 sequences, about 11% occurring once. Points on this clonotype: This may stem from a read error, because a much larger clone lies one nucleotide away.

The origin of this receptor is a man in his late teens or twenties who received the YFV17D yellow fever vaccine. Material: PBMCs, either bulk or a sorted T-cell subset (CD4+, CD8+, memory, or dextramer-sorted; not recorded which), obtained roughly 14 days after the first yellow fever vaccination. V and J are TRBV16 and TRBJ1-4; TRBD1 aligns across 7 bases. The CDR3 spells CASSLMGQKNEKLFF. Written as DNA, the CDR3 is TGTGCCAGCAGCCTCATGGGACAGAAAAATGAAAAACTGTTTTTT.